Included here is one T cell receptor beta chain sequence, with context. Its specificity is unknown. The record originates from a study of radiotherapy plus CTLA-4 blockade in lung cancer. Looking at the study overall: Among enrolled patients, less than 20% responded and 31% achieved disease control. Regarding the study as a whole: Best predicting response, reportedly, were early blood T cell clone dynamics, with interferon-beta.

Clones were sequenced by immunoSEQ multiplex PCR, and TCRdb holds only the in-frame ones, with some missing. This sample has some 110,000 clones; 85% to 90% occur once, and the top ten carry roughly 2.5%. Sample: peripheral blood, taken from a patient treated with radiotherapy plus ipilimumab. The clonotype comes from a human donor with non-small cell lung cancer that progressed on radiotherapy plus ipilimumab. Some clones in this sample may be carry-over from other donors' samples.

The CDR3 loop reads CASSLANRHNEKLFF. CDR3 DNA sequence: TGTGCCAGCAGCTTAGCAAACAGGCATAATGAAAAACTGTTTTTT. The chain is built from TRBV7-2 and TRBJ1-4, with D possibly TRBD1 on 5 matching bases. The CDR3 totals 15 residues. V dropped 0 bases and J dropped 4 bases, with 9 bases sitting between them. The germline gives CDR1 SGHTA, CDR2 FQGNSA.